The rows below give T cell receptor beta chains drawn from one sample of a study of CD8 T cells in ankylosing spondylitis. TCRdb reprocessed the 5' RACE reads via MiXCR and lists one record per CDR3 protein. The sample carries around 770,000 distinct CDR3 sequences, approximately 10% recorded once. Sequences were obtained from blood, either unsorted or a sorted T cell fraction (not recorded which). These receptors were taken from a male donor with ankylosing spondylitis. The CDR3 runs from the conserved cysteine through the conserved F or W. Fields, in order: V gene, D gene, clone size, J gene, CDR3 protein, CDR3 DNA. D genes are given only for firm matches. The listing skips clone size in some rows; elsewhere it reads once, few, many or a size class.

TRBV12-3/TRBV12-4	.	.	TRBJ2-7	CASTVSSHGISYEQYF	TGTGCCAGCACAGTTTCTTCCCATGGGATCTCCTACGAGCAGTACTTC
TRBV12-3/TRBV12-4	.	many	TRBJ2-7	CASSSYTGTHEQYF	TGTGCCAGCAGTTCATACACAGGGACGCACGAGCAGTACTTC
TRBV6-2/TRBV6-3	.	.	TRBJ2-7	CASSYYQAYEQYF	TGTGCCAGCAGTTACTACCAGGCCTACGAGCAGTACTTC
TRBV5-1	.	.	TRBJ1-2	CASSLQRVYGYTF	TGCGCCAGCAGCTTACAGAGGGTCTATGGCTACACCTTC
TRBV4-3	.	.	TRBJ2-5	CASSQGGVGFRETQYF	TGCGCCAGCAGCCAAGGGGGGGTGGGGTTTCGAGAGACCCAGTACTTC
TRBV7-2	TRBD1	.	TRBJ2-7	CASSSGTGFREQYF	TGTGCCAGCAGCTCCGGGACAGGGTTTAGAGAGCAGTACTTC
TRBV20-1	.	few	TRBJ2-1	CSARDSSEIDNEQFF	TGCAGTGCTAGAGATTCTTCAGAAATAGATAATGAGCAGTTCTTC
TRBV6-5	.	.	TRBJ1-4	CASSSQRLPNEKLFF	TGTGCCAGCAGTTCCCAGCGGCTACCTAATGAAAAACTGTTTTTT
TRBV11-1	.	.	TRBJ2-5	CASSSRGSSQETQYF	TGTGCCAGCAGCTCACGGGGCAGCAGCCAAGAGACCCAGTACTTC
TRBV7-2	.	.	TRBJ1-4	CASSAVGAMKELFF	TGTGCCAGCAGCGCGGTTGGGGCCATGAAAGAACTGTTTTTT
TRBV6-5	TRBD2	few	TRBJ2-3	CASSYSRRGGRDTQYF	TGTGCCAGCAGTTACTCGAGGCGGGGGGGCCGAGATACGCAGTATTTT
TRBV7-2	.	.	TRBJ2-6	CASSQDSSSGANVLTF	TGTGCCAGCAGCCAGGACTCGAGCTCTGGGGCCAACGTCCTGACTTTC
TRBV5-1	TRBD1	.	TRBJ2-7	CASSFRDRGLLPSYEQYF	TGCGCCAGCAGCTTCCGGGACAGGGGGCTTCTACCCTCCTACGAGCAGTACTTC
TRBV5-1	.	.	TRBJ2-5	CASSSAGQLIQETQYF	TGCGCCAGCAGCTCGGCGGGACAGCTAATTCAAGAGACCCAGTACTTC
TRBV29-1	TRBD2	few	TRBJ2-7	CSVEEVRGGLEQYF	TGCAGCGTTGAAGAGGTGCGGGGGGGTCTGGAGCAGTACTTC
TRBV3-1	TRBD1	.	TRBJ1-2	CACSQRVPWGQGRKNGYTF	TGTGCCTGCAGCCAACGGGTGCCTTGGGGACAGGGAAGAAAGAATGGCTACACCTTC
TRBV7-2	.	few	TRBJ2-7	CASSLSRDKSYEQYF	TGTGCCAGCAGCTTAAGTCGGGATAAGAGCTACGAGCAGTACTTC
TRBV5-1	TRBD1	.	TRBJ2-1	CASSQGANSYNEQFF	TGCGCCAGCAGCCAGGGGGCTAACTCCTACAATGAGCAGTTCTTC
TRBV12-5	.	.	TRBJ2-3	CASGLPWDTQYF	TGTGCTAGTGGTTTACCCTGGGATACGCAGTATTTT
TRBV6-2/TRBV6-3	.	few	TRBJ1-5	CASRRHGGMGNQPQHF	TGTGCCAGCAGACGACACGGGGGAATGGGCAATCAGCCCCAGCATTTT
TRBV28	TRBD1	.	TRBJ2-7	CASSPLGTGPYEQYF	TGTGCCAGCAGCCCCCTCGGGACAGGTCCCTACGAGCAGTACTTC
TRBV6-5	.	many	TRBJ2-3	CASSTQGDTQYF	TGTGCCAGCAGTACGCAGGGAGATACGCAGTATTTT
TRBV18	.	.	TRBJ1-6	CASSTATAYNSPLHF	TGTGCCAGCTCGACCGCGACAGCCTATAATTCACCCCTCCACTTT
TRBV5-1	TRBD1	.	TRBJ2-1	CASSTDGTGEFF	TGCGCCAGCAGCACGGACGGGACAGGGGAGTTCTTC
TRBV5-1	.	many	TRBJ2-5	CASSLGVQETQYF	TGTGCCAGCAGCTTGGGAGTCCAAGAGACCCAGTACTTC
TRBV27	TRBD1	.	TRBJ2-1	CASSRWDSRSYNEQFF	TGTGCCAGCAGCCGTTGGGACAGCCGCTCCTACAATGAGCAGTTCTTC
TRBV20-1	.	.	TRBJ2-2	CSADSSGGMAGELFF	TGCAGTGCTGATTCTTCAGGGGGGATGGCCGGGGAGCTGTTTTTT
TRBV6-2/TRBV6-3	.	few	TRBJ1-2	CASSSVTGPRGGYTF	TGTGCCAGCAGTTCTGTAACGGGCCCAAGAGGAGGCTACACCTTC
TRBV20-1	.	.	TRBJ2-3	CSPSGGSTDTQYF	TGCAGTCCCAGCGGTGGGAGCACAGATACGCAGTATTTT
TRBV20-1	.	few	TRBJ1-1	CSARDYRGFTEAFF	TGCAGTGCTAGAGATTATCGGGGTTTTACTGAAGCTTTCTTT
TRBV15	TRBD2	many	TRBJ2-1	CATSRGPAGAYNEQFF	TGTGCCACCAGCAGAGGTCCAGCGGGGGCCTACAATGAGCAGTTCTTC
TRBV5-6	.	many	TRBJ1-2	CASSLRTWLPYGYTF	TGTGCCAGCAGCTTACGGACGTGGCTACCTTATGGCTACACCTTC
TRBV20-1	TRBD2	.	TRBJ2-7	CSASRVLAASYEQYF	TGCAGTGCTAGTCGGGTTCTAGCGGCATCCTACGAGCAGTACTTC
TRBV20-1	.	few	TRBJ2-3	CSAAESSTDTQYF	TGCAGTGCCGCCGAGTCTAGCACAGATACGCAGTATTTT
TRBV20-1	TRBD1	few	TRBJ2-3	CSASSGTGGADTQYF	TGCAGTGCTTCTTCCGGGACAGGGGGCGCAGATACGCAGTATTTT
TRBV7-2	.	many	TRBJ1-2	CASSPRGGGGDYGYTF	TGTGCCAGCAGCCCGAGGGGCGGGGGAGGTGACTATGGCTACACCTTC
TRBV20-1	.	.	TRBJ2-3	CSARVLLRGSDTQYF	TGCAGTGCTAGAGTACTACTACGGGGCTCAGATACGCAGTATTTT
TRBV7-2	.	.	TRBJ2-3	CASSPFGGTSSTDTQYF	TGTGCCAGCAGCCCCTTTGGCGGGACAAGCAGCACAGATACGCAGTATTTT
TRBV11-1	.	few	TRBJ2-7	CASSLYPRTQAAFYEQYF	TGTGCCAGCAGCTTATACCCCAGGACGCAAGCGGCCTTCTACGAGCAGTACTTC
TRBV9	.	few	TRBJ2-7	CASSRDIDYEQYF	TGTGCCAGCAGCCGGGACATTGACTACGAGCAGTACTTC
TRBV12-3/TRBV12-4	.	.	TRBJ2-6	CASSLFPGRSGANVLTF	TGTGCCAGCAGTTTATTTCCGGGGCGCTCTGGGGCCAACGTCCTGACTTTC
TRBV20-1	.	few	TRBJ1-1	CTPGGGFGTEAFF	TGCACCCCCGGGGGCGGGTTTGGCACTGAAGCTTTCTTT
TRBV15	.	many	TRBJ2-1	CATSRQAGGGDEQFF	TGTGCCACCAGCAGACAGGCAGGCGGTGGGGATGAGCAGTTCTTC
TRBV20-1	TRBD2	many	TRBJ2-7	CSATDTSGRGYEQYF	TGCAGTGCCACTGACACTAGCGGGAGGGGGTACGAGCAGTACTTC
TRBV5-1	TRBD2	few	TRBJ2-3	CASSKAGGLTDTQYF	TGCGCCAGCAGCAAAGCGGGGGGCCTCACAGATACGCAGTATTTT
TRBV5-1	.	.	TRBJ2-1	CASSLVQADNEQFF	TGCGCCAGCAGCTTGGTTCAGGCGGACAATGAGCAGTTCTTC
TRBV11-1	.	few	TRBJ1-4	CASSLWGGRSSTNEKLFF	TGTGCCAGCAGCTTATGGGGGGGCAGGAGTTCAACTAATGAAAAACTGTTTTTT
TRBV6-1	TRBD1	few	TRBJ1-6	CASSEWTGEGSPLHF	TGTGCCAGCAGTGAGTGGACAGGGGAAGGATCACCCCTCCACTTT
TRBV7-2	.	many	TRBJ2-7	CASSEPAPNYEQYF	TGTGCCAGCAGCGAACCAGCTCCGAACTACGAGCAGTACTTC
TRBV2	.	.	TRBJ1-5	CASSDIVRVSNQPQHF	TGTGCCAGCAGTGATATCGTGAGGGTCAGCAATCAGCCCCAGCATTTT
TRBV20-1	.	.	TRBJ1-4	CSASAGAQFTNEKLFF	TGCAGTGCTAGCGCGGGGGCTCAGTTTACTAATGAAAAACTGTTTTTT
TRBV7-9	.	.	TRBJ2-5	CASSLASLETQYF	TGTGCCAGCAGCTTAGCCTCCCTGGAGACCCAGTACTTC
TRBV4-1	.	.	TRBJ1-6	CASSQDRPAPLHF	TGCGCCAGCAGCCAAGATCGGCCAGCACCCCTCCACTTT